Each of the 32 T cell receptor beta chains below was sequenced from the same sample in a study of shared clonotypes between healthy human individuals. TCRdb keeps only in-frame clones here, not all; method: immunoSEQ multiplex PCR. The repertoire holds under 750,000 clones, approximately 77% seen once, with around 1.7% in the top ten. Sequenced input: memory CD4+ T cells sorted from blood. Subset described: CD45RA-negative fraction. These TCRs come from a woman in her twenties or thirties in good health.

CDR3 loop: CASSLTDSGNTIYF. The CDR3 DNA reads as TGTGCCAGCTCCCTAACAGACTCTGGAAACACCATATATTTT. This chain joins TRBV18 and TRBJ1-3; no reliable D call. The CDR3 loop spans 14 amino acids. Germline loops: CDR1 KGHSH, CDR2 LQKENI. Deletions cut 6 bases from V and 0 bases from J, with 9 bases between. The full variable domain, in which reference TRBV18 and TRBJ1-3 provide the parts outside the CDR3, is NAGVMQNPRHLVRRRGQEARLRCSPMKGHSHVYWYRQLPEEGLKFMVYLQKENIIDESGMPKERFSAEFPKEGPSILRIQQVVRGDSAAYFCASSLTDSGNTIYFGEGSWLTVV.

Concerning this clone: This sample also contains other DNA sequences that code for the same CDR3. V gene TRBV2 combines with J gene TRBJ2-1, with TRBD1 matching over 7 bases. Germline lookup yields CDR1 SNHLY and CDR2 FYNNEI. Germline trimming cut 6 bases from V and 0 bases from J; bases unmatched to any gene: 5. The CDR3 has 15 residues. CDR3 DNA sequence: TGTGCCAGCAGGGGACAGCCTAGCTCCTACAATGAGCAGTTCTTC. Protein: CASRGQPSSYNEQFF.

Here the CDR3 reads CASSPPGPTRGYTF. The CDR3, as DNA: TGTGCCAGCAGCCCCCCCGGCCCGACCAGGGGCTACACCTTC. The genes are TRBV28 and TRBJ1-2; D remains ambiguous. This CDR3 contains 14 residues. Deletions cut 6 bases from V and 8 bases from J, with 19 bases between. Looked up from germline, CDR1 is MDHEN and CDR2 is SYDVKM.

This chain uses TRBV28 with TRBJ2-2; TRBD2 is a possible D gene (6 bases). With 8 bases removed from V and 11 bases from J, the gap between germline ends came to 18 bases. Germline CDR1 MDHEN, CDR2 SYDVKM. The CDR3 totals 13 residues. The CDR3 region is CASRPGTSGELFF. The CDR3 bases are TGTGCCAGCCGGCCCGGGACTTCGGGCGAGCTGTTTTTT. Variable domain in full (rest from reference TRBV28 and TRBJ2-2): DVKVTQSSRYLVKRTGEKVFLECVQDMDHENMFWYRQDPGLGLRLIYFSYDVKMKEKGDIPEGYSVSREKKERFSLILESASTNQTSMYLCASRPGTSGELFFGEGSRLTVL.

The genes are TRBV7-9 and TRBJ2-7, with 8 bases aligning to TRBD1. Trimming removed 2 bases from V and 4 bases from J; junction bases left unmatched: 7. Germline V gives CDR1 SEHNR, CDR2 FQNEAQ (reference sequence). The CDR3 runs 15 residues. CDR3 amino acids: CASSLRQGARYEQYF. The CDR3 coding sequence is TGTGCCAGCAGCTTAAGGCAGGGGGCGCGGTACGAGCAGTACTTC.

The chain is built from TRBV11-2 and TRBJ2-1, with 13 bases lining up with TRBD2. The germline V gene encodes CDR1 SGHAT and CDR2 FQNNGV. The length of the CDR3 is 17 residues. The ends lost 5 bases at V and 7 bases at J; junction bases unmatched: 11. CDR3 sequence reads: CASSAQNGLAGVNEQFF. CDR3 coding DNA: TGTGCCAGCAGCGCGCAGAATGGACTAGCGGGAGTTAATGAGCAGTTCTTC. The variable domain in full, completed from reference TRBV11-2 and TRBJ2-1, reads EAGVAQSPRYKIIEKRQSVAFWCNPISGHATLYWYQQILGQGPKLLIQFQNNGVVDDSQLPKDRFSAERLKGVDSTLKIQPAKLEDSAVYLCASSAQNGLAGVNEQFFGPGTRLTVL.

This chain uses TRBV5-1 with TRBJ1-4, with TRBD1 matching 8 bases. Germline V gives CDR1 SGHRS, CDR2 YFSETQ. After removal of 10 bases from V and 7 bases from J, the junction contained 12 bases not matched to a gene. CDR3 length: 14 amino acids. The DNA for the CDR3 is TGCGCCTGCTCGCAGGGGGCGGCTAGTGAAAAACTGTTTTTT. Translating it yields CACSQGAASEKLFF.

This clone has a handful of counts. The chain's CDR3 is CSVEMSGGPDNEQFF. The DNA for the CDR3 is TGCAGCGTTGAAATGTCGGGAGGGCCGGACAATGAGCAGTTCTTC. This sequence joins TRBV29-1 and TRBJ2-1; 8 nucleotides agree with TRBD2. Germline CDR1 is SQVTM and CDR2 is ANQGSEA. CDR3 length equals 15 residues. The ends lost 2 bases at V and 5 bases at J; junction bases unmatched: 8.

The chain uses TRBV18 and TRBJ2-7, with 12 bases matching TRBD2. CDR3 size: 18 residues. The J segment lost 2 bases and the V segment lost 3 bases, leaving 11 bases of the junction unmatched. Germline V CDR1 and CDR2: KGHSH, LQKENI. The CDR3 spells CASSPGLAGSFGTYEQYF. The DNA for the CDR3 is TGTGCCAGCTCACCCGGACTAGCGGGAAGTTTCGGGACCTACGAGCAGTACTTC.

The chain uses TRBV28 and TRBJ2-3, with D hard to call. Germline V gene lookup returns CDR1 MDHEN and CDR2 SYDVKM. This CDR3 is built from 11 residues. Trimming left V 7 bases short and J 10 bases short, with 12 bases between. CDR3 nucleotides: TGTGCCAGCACGGGCACAGAGGCGCAGTATTTT. The encoded protein is CASTGTEAQYF. Variable domain in full (rest from reference TRBV28 and TRBJ2-3): DVKVTQSSRYLVKRTGEKVFLECVQDMDHENMFWYRQDPGLGLRLIYFSYDVKMKEKGDIPEGYSVSREKKERFSLILESASTNQTSMYLCASTGTEAQYFGPGTRLTVL.

This clone was seen a handful of times. The rearrangement uses TRBV5-1 and TRBJ2-1; 7 bases line up with TRBD2. The CDR3 totals 17 residues. The germline V gene encodes CDR1 SGHRS and CDR2 YFSETQ. J was trimmed by 0 bases and V by 0 bases; bases with no gene match: 6. CDR3 nucleotides: TGCGCCAGCAGCTTGGGTCTAGCGGAAAGCTCCTACAATGAGCAGTTCTTC. Protein product: CASSLGLAESSYNEQFF.

This sequence joins TRBV28 and TRBJ1-5; D is ambiguous. The CDR3 length is 14 residues. Germline-derived CDR1 and CDR2 are MDHEN and SYDVKM. Trimming removed 5 bases from V and 5 bases from J, with 13 bases in between. Written as DNA, the CDR3 is TGTGCCAGCAGTGACGATAGGAGGTATCAGCCCCAGCATTTT. This translates into CASSDDRRYQPQHF. The full variable domain, with the rest looked up from reference TRBV28 and TRBJ1-5, is DVKVTQSSRYLVKRTGEKVFLECVQDMDHENMFWYRQDPGLGLRLIYFSYDVKMKEKGDIPEGYSVSREKKERFSLILESASTNQTSMYLCASSDDRRYQPQHFGDGTRLSIL.

The CDR3 spells CASSLETSGESSYEQYF. For the CDR3, the DNA is TGTGCCAGCAGCTTAGAGACTAGCGGGGAGAGCTCCTACGAGCAGTACTTC. The chain joins TRBV11-2 to TRBJ2-7, with 11 bases aligning to TRBD2. Trimming cost V 0 bases and J 0 bases; bases outside gene matches: 4. Germline assignment: CDR1 SGHAT and CDR2 FQNNGV. The CDR3 is 17 amino acids.

The genes are TRBV19 and TRBJ2-6; no clear D gene. V lost 0 bases, J lost 0 bases, and 3 bases lay in between. The CDR3 consists of 15 residues. From germline, CDR1 is LNHDA and CDR2 SQIVND (reference sequence). The CDR3 bases are TGTGCCAGTAGTATAGAGCTCTCTGGGGCCAACGTCCTGACTTTC. Translating it yields CASSIELSGANVLTF.

The rearrangement uses TRBV27 and TRBJ2-3; 7 nucleotides match TRBD2. V was clipped by 7 bases and J by 6 bases; unmatched bases: 10. Looked up from germline, CDR1 is MNHEY and CDR2 is SMNVEV (reference sequence). The CDR3 has 14 amino acids. As DNA, the CDR3 is TGTGCCAGCACCAGGACTAGTTTTATGGATACGCAGTATTTT. Encoded protein: CASTRTSFMDTQYF.

The chain links TRBV28 to TRBJ1-4, with TRBD1 matching 8 bases. The germline V gene has CDR1 MDHEN and CDR2 SYDVKM. V lost 11 bases, J lost 5 bases, and 7 bases stayed unmatched. This CDR3 comprises 13 residues. The CDR3 reads CAWSTGGNEKLFF. Written as DNA, the CDR3 is TGTGCCTGGAGCACAGGGGGGAATGAAAAACTGTTTTTT.

The V and J genes are TRBV14 and TRBJ2-2; unclear D gene. In germline, CDR1 is SGHDN, CDR2 FVKESK. The CDR3 is 15 amino acids. Trimming left V 1 base short and J 4 bases short, with 10 bases between. This CDR3 is CASSQGLVVTGELFF. The CDR3 DNA sequence: TGTGCCAGCAGCCAAGGATTAGTCGTCACCGGGGAGCTGTTTTTT.

The chain recombines TRBV10-1 with TRBJ1-3, with D maybe TRBD1 (5 bases). V was cut by 3 bases and J by 2 bases, with 20 bases left in between. In germline, CDR1 is WNHNN, CDR2 SYGVQD (reference sequence). The CDR3 has 18 residues. The CDR3 nucleotides are TGCGCCAGCAGTGATCCCCTCCTCAGGGTTGGGACTGGAAACACCATATATTTT. It yields the protein CASSDPLLRVGTGNTIYF.

The chain recombines TRBV12-2 with TRBJ2-7; the tabulated D call, TRBD1, remains unverified against the DNA. TRBV12-2 is flagged as a pseudogene. The CDR3 runs 16 residues. CDR3 sequence reads: CASRLLGAGETYEQYF. The CDR3 DNA reads TGTGCAAGTCGCTTGTTGGGGGCAGGGGAGACCTACGAGCAGTACTTC.

In this sample, this clone turned up a few times. The chain is built from TRBV18 and TRBJ2-7; D remains unclear. The germline CDR1 and CDR2 sequences are KGHSH and LQKENI. The CDR3 length is 14 residues. V dropped 2 bases and J dropped 0 bases, with 8 bases sitting between them. CDR3 amino acids: CASSPSETSYEQYF. DNA of the CDR3: TGTGCCAGCTCACCATCGGAGACCTCCTACGAGCAGTACTTC. Variable domain in full (rest from reference TRBV18 and TRBJ2-7): NAGVMQNPRHLVRRRGQEARLRCSPMKGHSHVYWYRQLPEEGLKFMVYLQKENIIDESGMPKERFSAEFPKEGPSILRIQQVVRGDSAAYFCASSPSETSYEQYFGPGTRLTVT.

In its sample, this clone was seen a few times. This rearrangement joins TRBV4-1 to TRBJ2-2; D call uncertain. Germline values: CDR1 MGHRA, CDR2 YSYEKL. V lost 5 bases and J lost 1, with 5 bases in between. This CDR3 has 13 residues. The CDR3 loop reads CASSYKNTGELFF. The CDR3 DNA sequence: TGCGCCAGCAGCTATAAGAACACCGGGGAGCTGTTTTTT.

The chain links TRBV23-1 to TRBJ1-1; D remains ambiguous. TRBV23-1 counts as an open reading frame of uncertain function. CDR3 length: 16 residues. The germline V and J ends were trimmed by 7 bases and 2 bases, with 20 bases remaining between them. CDR3 sequence reads: CASTPVEPSGNTEAFF. CDR3 nucleotide sequence: TGCGCCAGCACCCCGGTTGAGCCCTCCGGCAACACTGAAGCTTTCTTT.

The gene calls are TRBV5-1 and TRBJ2-1; possibly TRBD1 or TRBD2 for D (5 bases each). V lost 6 bases to trimming and J lost 5 bases, with 18 bases between them. There are 15 residues in the CDR3. The germline V gene encodes CDR1 SGHRS and CDR2 YFSETQ. CDR3 sequence (DNA): TGCGCCAGCAAGCCAGGGCCGATCGGGGACAATGAGCAGTTCTTC. As protein: CASKPGPIGDNEQFF.

V gene TRBV28 combines with J gene TRBJ1-2; a weak D match, TRBD1 (6 bases). Between the trimmed V and J ends, which lost 7 bases and 8 bases, there was a span of 20 bases. Germline V CDR1 and CDR2: MDHEN, SYDVKM. This CDR3 has 14 amino acids. In nucleotides, the CDR3 is TGTGCCAGCAAAACCGACAGGTACCCTTCGGGCTACACCTTC. This codes for CASKTDRYPSGYTF.

Notes on this clone: The same CDR3 arises from other DNA sequences in this sample as well. The CDR3 region is CASSPTENYGYTF. The CDR3 DNA follows: TGTGCCAGCTCACCTACAGAAAACTATGGCTACACCTTC. The rearrangement uses TRBV18 and TRBJ1-2; D is uncertain. The CDR3 extends over 13 amino acids. The V gene lost 3 bases and the J gene lost 2 bases, with 7 bases spanning the gap. The V gene's germline CDR1 is KGHSH and CDR2 LQKENI.

The chain couples TRBV6-5 to TRBJ2-5; D gene uncertain. CDR1 is MNHEY, CDR2 SVGAGI, per germline. CDR3 length: 9 residues. The V and J ends lost 8 bases and 4 bases respectively, with 2 bases between them. The CDR3 nucleotides are TGTGCCAGCGGAGAGACCCAGTACTTC. It specifies CASGETQYF.

The chain is built from TRBV28 and TRBJ1-5; 8 positions match TRBD1. This CDR3 region has 14 residues. The junction had 7 bases not matched to a gene; V was cut back by 6 bases and J by 6 bases. Germline CDR1 MDHEN, CDR2 SYDVKM. CDR3: CASRPGGAIQPQHF. In DNA, the CDR3 is TGTGCCAGCAGACCAGGGGGCGCGATTCAGCCCCAGCATTTT.

A note on this clone: A much larger clone lies one base from this, so it may be a read error. In the same sample, other DNA sequences code for this CDR3. CDR3 sequence reads: CASSLAGYYGYTF. CDR3 coding DNA: TGTGCCAGCAGTTTAGCGGGGTACTATGGCTACACCTTC. This chain connects TRBV28 to TRBJ1-2; D is uncertain. Germline assignment: CDR1 MDHEN and CDR2 SYDVKM. The CDR3 sequence is 13 residues long. V was cut by 2 bases and J by 3 bases, with 7 bases left in between.

This clone was counted only a few times. Additional DNA sequences in this sample encode the identical CDR3. The chain employs TRBV27 and TRBJ2-2, with D unresolved. Germline V gene lookup returns CDR1 MNHEY and CDR2 SMNVEV (reference sequence). The CDR3 covers 14 residues. Between the trimmed V and J ends, which lost 3 bases and 2 bases, there was a span of 7 bases. CDR3 sequence (DNA): TGTGCCAGCAGTTTGTGGGCCAACACCGGGGAGCTGTTTTTT. It translates to CASSLWANTGELFF.

This clone was recorded only once. The chain joins TRBV25-1 to TRBJ2-1, with no clear D. Germline CDR1 reads MGHDK; CDR2 reads SYGVNS. Deletions cut 5 bases from V and 3 bases from J, with 14 bases between. The CDR3 is 15 residues long. The CDR3 nucleotides read TGTGCCAGCAGTCGGTCCCCGGACCTCTACAATGAGCAGTTCTTC. It encodes CASSRSPDLYNEQFF.

This rearrangement joins TRBV28 to TRBJ2-3, with D unresolved. Germline assignment: CDR1 MDHEN and CDR2 SYDVKM. The length of the CDR3 is 15 residues. Trimming shortened V by 4 bases and J by 0 bases, and 11 bases separated the two germline ends. The CDR3 loop is CASSSQVGSTDTQYF. The CDR3, as DNA: TGTGCCAGCAGTTCCCAGGTCGGGAGCACAGATACGCAGTATTTT. The entire variable domain, with the rest obtained from reference TRBV28 and TRBJ2-3, is as follows: DVKVTQSSRYLVKRTGEKVFLECVQDMDHENMFWYRQDPGLGLRLIYFSYDVKMKEKGDIPEGYSVSREKKERFSLILESASTNQTSMYLCASSSQVGSTDTQYFGPGTRLTVL.

V is TRBV5-8 and J is TRBJ1-2; D is undetermined. The CDR3 loop spans 14 amino acids. The germline gives CDR1 SGHTS, CDR2 YDEGEE. Trimming left V 4 bases short and J 1 base short, with 11 bases between. This CDR3 reads CASSLVGGNYGYTF. The CDR3 nucleotides are TGTGCCAGCAGCCTCGTGGGCGGTAACTATGGCTACACCTTC. The full variable domain, with the rest looked up from reference TRBV5-8 and TRBJ1-2, is EAGVTQSPTHLIKTRGQQATLRCSPISGHTSVYWYQQALGLGLQFLLWYDEGEERNRGNFPPRFSGRQFPNYSSELNVNALELEDSALYLCASSLVGGNYGYTFGSGTRLTVV.